Sequencing of this TCR beta chain was carried out in a study of blood T cell repertoires in COVID-19. Measured with immunoSEQ multiplex PCR; TCRdb has only the in-frame clones, and not every one. The repertoire holds roughly 200,000 clones, 85% seen once, with 6.2% in the top ten. This TCR derives from a man aged 35 to 55 who had recovered from COVID-19. Material for sequencing was PBMCs or T cells enriched from blood (not recorded which).

The CDR3 here is CASSRATTYEQYF. CDR3 nucleotides: TGTGCCAGCAGCCGAGCCACTACTTACGAGCAGTACTTC. The rearrangement uses TRBV14 and TRBJ2-7; D not certain. Germline CDR1 reads SGHDN; CDR2 reads FVKESK. CDR3 length: 13 residues. V lost 4 bases and J lost 4, with 11 bases in between.